The sample holds a few counts of the clone carrying this T cell receptor (beta chain). The antigen remains undetermined. The study assayed approximately 100,000 TCR templates per sample. The data were produced by immunoSEQ multiplex PCR, yet TCRdb's version contains in-frame clones alone and is incomplete. The data contain around 97,000 clones, about 93% of them singletons. The data stem from a study of siplizumab effects on memory and regulatory T cells. V gave up 3 bases and J gave up 6 bases; unmatched junction bases: 8. Germline loops: CDR1 LNHDA, CDR2 SQIVND (reference sequence). This CDR3 is 14 amino acids long. Study-wide findings and caveats: Proliferating Tregs from siplizumab cultures lacked functional confirmation of suppression.

Material for sequencing was non-Treg CD4+ T cells sorted from blood. The chain joins TRBV19 to TRBJ2-7, with TRBD1 matching over 7 bases. The sequence derives from a human donor in good health. The CDR3 bases are TGTGCCAGTAGTATGGGACAGCACCTTGGCGAGCAGTACTTC. This encodes CASSMGQHLGEQYF.